This TCR beta chain comes out of a study of shared clonotypes between healthy human individuals. Germline CDR1 reads SGDLS; CDR2 reads YYNGEE. The CDR3 contains 16 residues. V lost 0 bases to trimming and J lost 2 bases, with 13 bases between them. The data were produced by immunoSEQ multiplex PCR, yet TCRdb's version contains in-frame clones alone and is incomplete. Of some 2.1 million clones in the sample, approximately 92% were seen once. This clone was observed a single time. Naive CD8 cells comprised CD45RO-negative, CCR7-positively selected cells, excluding terminally differentiated effector memory CD45RA+ cells.

The sequencing input was naive CD8+ T cells from PBMCs. The TCR was taken from a man in his late teens or twenties in good health. Some clones in this sample may be carry-over from other donors' samples. V is TRBV9 and J is TRBJ2-3, with D possibly being TRBD2 (6 bases). The CDR3 DNA reads as TGTGCCAGCAGCGTAGAATCAGGAGGGATCACAGATACGCAGTATTTT. Translated: CASSVESGGITDTQYF.